What follows describes a single T cell receptor (beta chain). Its antigen is unidentified. This sample is part of a study of cytomegalovirus exposure and HLA in healthy donors. Study overall: Later, an analysis reported that the 95 to 150 validation repertoires had used the same platform as the approximately 600 first-cohort repertoires.

TCRdb keeps only in-frame clones here, not all; method: immunoSEQ multiplex PCR. The sample records 110,000 or so clones, 70% to 90% being singletons. The CDR3 is made up of 14 amino acids. The germline V and J ends were trimmed by 5 bases and 4 bases, with 15 bases remaining between them. Germline V gene sequence: CDR1 SGHTS, CDR2 YDEGEE. Whole-study results and caveats: Researchers counted about 150 TCR beta chains as cytomegalovirus-associated.

The rearrangement joins TRBV5-8 to TRBJ1-2; perhaps TRBD1 as D (5 bases). This TCR derives from a young man in good health and CMV-seronegative. The specimen was PBMCs. CDR3 nucleotide sequence: TGTGCCAGCAGGGACATTTGGGGGGGCTATGGCTACACCTTC. Its translation: CASRDIWGGYGYTF.